This T cell receptor (beta chain) comes out of a study of blood T cell repertoires in COVID-19. Study in general: Collection of acute and convalescent COVID-19 samples took place in the United States, Italy and Spain. PBMCs, B-cell-depleted T cells, or T cells were the source of the cDNA or gDNA that made up the material.

Profiling relied on immunoSEQ multiplex PCR, and the TCRdb table lists in-frame clones only, not all of them. This sample has 200,000 to 300,000 clones, with about 87% found just once. Adults between roughly 18 and 89 years of age took part from approximately 24 US areas. Donors were grouped by their self-reported clinical history. Remarks on this clone: Other DNA sequences in this sample translate to the same CDR3.

The germline gives CDR1 SEHNR, CDR2 FQNEAQ (reference sequence). The V gene end was trimmed by 3 bases and the J gene end by 4 bases; junction bases not matched to a gene: 4. This CDR3 spans 15 amino acids. The sample consisted of PBMCs or T cells enriched from blood (not recorded which). The chain employs TRBV7-9 and TRBJ2-1; 9 nucleotides line up with TRBD1. The receptor was derived from a woman aged 30 to 39 with acute COVID-19. CDR3 protein: CASSLGQGTYNEQFF. The CDR3 DNA reads TGTGCCAGCAGCTTGGGACAGGGAACGTACAATGAGCAGTTCTTC.